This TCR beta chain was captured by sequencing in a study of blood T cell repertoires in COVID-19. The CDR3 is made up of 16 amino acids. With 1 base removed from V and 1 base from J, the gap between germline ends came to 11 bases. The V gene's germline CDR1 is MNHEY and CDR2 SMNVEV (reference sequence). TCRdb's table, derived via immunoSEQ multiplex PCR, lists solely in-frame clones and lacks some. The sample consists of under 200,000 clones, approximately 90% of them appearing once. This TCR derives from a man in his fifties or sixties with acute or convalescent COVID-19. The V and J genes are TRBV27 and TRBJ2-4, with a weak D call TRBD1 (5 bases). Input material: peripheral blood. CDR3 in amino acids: CASSLFFSGAKNIQYF. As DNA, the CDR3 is TGTGCCAGCAGTTTATTCTTTTCAGGGGCCAAAAACATTCAGTACTTC.